A single sample is the source of the 29 T cell receptor beta chains below, sequenced in a study of PD-1 blockade in mismatch repair-deficient tumors. Assay: immunoSEQ multiplex PCR; the TCRdb copy retains only in-frame clones and omits some. Among about 38,000 clones, around 83% were seen once, and the ten largest hold over 3%. The sample here was peripheral blood, taken 76 weeks after starting pembrolizumab. These receptors came from an adult with mismatch repair-deficient cancer.

The chain has TRBV29-1 and TRBJ2-2; D is unclear. The CDR3 is made up of 11 amino acids. V shed 6 bases and J shed 5 bases, with 7 bases lying between them. CDR1 is SQVTM, CDR2 ANQGSEA, per germline. The CDR3 bases are TGCAGCGTCGCAGAGACCGGGGAGCTGTTTTTT. Protein product: CSVAETGELFF.

This chain joins TRBV30 and TRBJ2-3; 9 bases are shared with TRBD2. Germline lookup yields CDR1 GTSNPN and CDR2 SVGIG (reference sequence). The CDR3 runs to 15 residues. With V trimmed by 2 bases and J by 3 bases, 6 bases remained unmatched. Here the CDR3 reads CAWSSGSGRTDTQYF. CDR3 in DNA: TGTGCCTGGAGTTCGGGTAGCGGGAGAACAGATACGCAGTATTTT.

The chain carries TRBV19 and TRBJ2-1, with 7 positions matching TRBD1. There are 16 residues in the CDR3. Germline V gives CDR1 LNHDA, CDR2 SQIVND (reference sequence). Trimming removed 5 bases from V and 4 bases from J; junction bases left unmatched: 11. Written as DNA, the CDR3 is TGTGCCAGTAGTCCCCTACAGGGGACGGGGTACAATGAGCAGTTCTTC. It codes for CASSPLQGTGYNEQFF.

This clone was seen a handful of times. The V gene is TRBV5-8, the J gene TRBJ2-3, with 11 bases aligning to TRBD2. CDR1 SGHTS and CDR2 YDEGEE come from the germline V gene. V was clipped by 6 bases and J by 4 bases; unmatched bases: 13. The CDR3 runs 17 residues. The CDR3 spells CASTHGTSGRWADTQYF. Written as DNA, the CDR3 is TGTGCCAGCACCCACGGAACTAGCGGGAGATGGGCAGATACGCAGTATTTT.

J is TRBJ1-1 and V is TRBV14, with 7 nucleotides matching TRBD1. Germline CDR1 SGHDN, CDR2 FVKESK. This CDR3 spans 15 amino acids. V trimming: 1 base; J trimming: 4 bases; junction bases outside the gene matches: 6. CDR3 nucleotide sequence: TGTGCCAGCAGCCAAGCGCCCAGGGGGGTCACTGAAGCTTTCTTT. Its protein is CASSQAPRGVTEAFF.

The chain links TRBV7-2 to TRBJ2-1, with TRBD2 matching over 7 bases. Unmatched junction bases numbered 17, after V lost 6 bases and J lost 9 bases. Germline assignment: CDR1 SGHTA and CDR2 FQGNSA. The CDR3 consists of 16 residues. The CDR3 bases are TGTGCCAGCAGGAAAGACCGGGACTATGCATTCAGTGAGCAGTTCTTC. The encoded protein is CASRKDRDYAFSEQFF. The whole variable domain, remainder taken from reference TRBV7-2 and TRBJ2-1, is GAGVSQSPSNKVTEKGKDVELRCDPISGHTALYWYRQSLGQGLEFLIYFQGNSAPDKSGLPSDRFSAERTGGSVSTLTIQRTQQEDSAVYLCASRKDRDYAFSEQFFGPGTRLTVL.

The chain recombines TRBV11-2 with TRBJ2-2, with 8 bases matching TRBD1. CDR1 is SGHAT, CDR2 FQNNGV, per germline. After removal of 4 bases from V and 2 bases from J, the junction contained 9 bases not matched to a gene. This CDR3 is 17 amino acids long. CDR3 residues: CASSSKRTGLNTGELFF. The CDR3 DNA is TGTGCCAGCAGCTCGAAACGGACAGGGCTAAACACCGGGGAGCTGTTTTTT.

The chain combines TRBV19 with TRBJ1-3; D ambiguous. This CDR3 region has 17 residues. Trimming cost V 5 bases and J 0 bases, with 17 bases left between them. In germline, CDR1 is LNHDA, CDR2 SQIVND (reference sequence). DNA of the CDR3: TGTGCCAGTAGTGTCTCGTCAGCAGGAGACTCTGGAAACACCATATATTTT. Its translation: CASSVSSAGDSGNTIYF.

The rearrangement joins TRBV7-9 to TRBJ1-1; D ambiguous. The CDR3 has 15 residues. CDR1 and CDR2 (germline): SEHNR, FQNEAQ (reference sequence). With 2 bases removed from V and 0 bases from J, the gap between germline ends came to 10 bases. CDR3 nucleotides: TGTGCCAGCAGCTTATCGACTGACATGAACACTGAAGCTTTCTTT. This gives the protein CASSLSTDMNTEAFF. Filled out from reference TRBV7-9 and TRBJ1-1, the complete variable domain reads DTGVSQNPRHKITKRGQNVTFRCDPISEHNRLYWYRQTLGQGPEFLTYFQNEAQLEKSRLLSDRFSAERPKGSFSTLEIQRTEQGDSAMYLCASSLSTDMNTEAFFGQGTRLTVV.

The V call is TRBV19, the J call TRBJ2-7; D might be TRBD2 (6 bases). Trimming left V 5 bases short and J 2 bases short, with 10 bases between. Germline-derived CDR1 and CDR2 are LNHDA and SQIVND (reference sequence). CDR3 length equals 13 residues. CDR3 residues: CASSPGLTYEQYF. As DNA, the CDR3 is TGTGCCAGTAGTCCTGGACTAACCTACGAGCAGTACTTC. Full variable domain (remainder filled in from reference TRBV19 and TRBJ2-7): DGGITQSPKYLFRKEGQNVTLSCEQNLNHDAMYWYRQDPGQGLRLIYYSQIVNDFQKGDIAEGYSVSREKKESFPLTVTSAQKNPTAFYLCASSPGLTYEQYFGPGTRLTVT.

The rearrangement links TRBV6-5 to TRBJ2-7; 8 positions agree with TRBD2. The length of the CDR3 is 15 residues. V lost 4 bases, J lost 4 bases, and 9 bases stayed unmatched. CDR1 MNHEY and CDR2 SVGAGI come from the germline V gene. The CDR3 region is CASSSPGAGVYEQYF. The CDR3, as DNA: TGTGCCAGCAGTTCCCCGGGAGCGGGAGTTTACGAGCAGTACTTC.

This chain connects TRBV7-2 to TRBJ2-1; D is unclear. Trimming took 2 bases from V and 3 from J, leaving 14 bases between them. Germline V lookup: CDR1 SGHTA, CDR2 FQGNSA. The CDR3 spans 16 residues. CDR3 in DNA: TGTGCCAGCAGCTTATACGGTTCTCACAACTACAATGAGCAGTTCTTC. As protein: CASSLYGSHNYNEQFF.

The rearrangement links TRBV11-2 to TRBJ2-1, with D perhaps matching TRBD2 (5 bases). Trimming left V 4 bases short and J 0 bases short, with 16 bases between. CDR1 is SGHAT, CDR2 FQNNGV, per germline. The CDR3 spans 17 residues. CDR3 residues: CASSSPVETNSYNEQFF. DNA of the CDR3: TGTGCCAGCAGCTCCCCAGTTGAGACTAACTCCTACAATGAGCAGTTCTTC.

The genes are TRBV6-1 and TRBJ1-1, with 8 bases that match TRBD1. CDR1 and CDR2 from the germline V gene are MNHNS and SASEGT. The ends lost 6 bases at V and 2 bases at J; junction bases unmatched: 8. The CDR3 covers 15 residues. The CDR3 DNA sequence: TGTGCCAGCAGCCCCTTCAGGGGGCAAAACACTGAAGCTTTCTTT. Amino acid sequence: CASSPFRGQNTEAFF.

This clone has a handful of counts. The chain employs TRBV7-9 and TRBJ2-7, with 8 bases fitting TRBD2. This CDR3 has 12 residues. In germline, CDR1 is SEHNR, CDR2 FQNEAQ (reference sequence). V gave up 8 bases and J gave up 3 bases; unmatched junction bases: 3. This chain's CDR3 is CASGSGNYEQYF. The CDR3 DNA sequence: TGTGCCAGCGGTAGCGGGAACTACGAGCAGTACTTC. The variable domain in full, completed from reference TRBV7-9 and TRBJ2-7, reads DTGVSQNPRHKITKRGQNVTFRCDPISEHNRLYWYRQTLGQGPEFLTYFQNEAQLEKSRLLSDRFSAERPKGSFSTLEIQRTEQGDSAMYLCASGSGNYEQYFGPGTRLTVT.

This sequence joins TRBV7-8 and TRBJ2-6, with 8 positions matching TRBD1. This CDR3 contains 18 residues. Unmatched junction bases numbered 8, after V lost 2 bases and J lost 2 bases. Germline V gene data show CDR1 as SGHVS and CDR2 as FQNEAQ. CDR3 sequence reads: CASSLLGRGRTGANVLTF. DNA of the CDR3: TGTGCCAGCAGCTTATTGGGCAGGGGGCGGACTGGGGCCAACGTCCTGACTTTC.

The chain links TRBV11-2 to TRBJ1-1; D gene ambiguous. Germline V gives CDR1 SGHAT, CDR2 FQNNGV. The CDR3 sequence is 12 residues long. Trimming took 2 bases from V and 11 from J, leaving 12 bases between them. The CDR3 loop is CASSLRSQFAFF. The CDR3 coding sequence is TGTGCCAGCAGCTTACGGTCGCAGTTCGCTTTCTTT.

This clone was detected a few times. The V and J genes are TRBV7-8 and TRBJ1-2; the D is unclear. V was cut by 1 base and J by 7 bases, with 10 bases left in between. The V gene's germline CDR1 is SGHVS and CDR2 FQNEAQ. CDR3 length: 13 amino acids. The CDR3 reads CASSLDRARGYTF. The CDR3, as DNA: TGTGCCAGCAGCTTAGACCGGGCGCGTGGCTACACCTTC.

The chain employs TRBV13 and TRBJ2-3, with D perhaps matching TRBD2 (5 bases). CDR1 and CDR2 (germline): PRHDT, FYEKMQ (reference sequence). The V gene lost 1 base and the J gene lost 6 bases, with 20 bases spanning the gap. The CDR3 length is 17 residues. The CDR3 spells CASSLVRGFRPADTQYF. The CDR3 DNA sequence: TGTGCCAGCAGCTTAGTTCGGGGATTTAGACCGGCGGATACGCAGTATTTT.

The chain couples TRBV11-3 to TRBJ2-5; TRBD1 is a possible D gene (7 bases). V lost 4 bases and J 2 bases, leaving 8 bases between the germline ends. This CDR3 has 13 amino acids. Germline V CDR1 and CDR2: SGHNT, YENEEA. The CDR3 DNA follows: TGTGCCAGCAGCTCAGGGGGGCAAGAGACCCAGTACTTC. Translating it yields CASSSGGQETQYF. Full variable domain (missing parts from reference TRBV11-3 and TRBJ2-5): EAGVVQSPRYKIIEKKQPVAFWCNPISGHNTLYWYLQNLGQGPELLIRYENEEAVDDSQLPKDRFSAERLKGVDSTLKIQPAELGDSAVYLCASSSGGQETQYFGPGTRLLVL.

The rearrangement joins TRBV6-1 to TRBJ2-7; 8 bases match TRBD2. The CDR3 extends over 15 amino acids. In germline, CDR1 is MNHNS, CDR2 SASEGT. The V segment lost 1 base and the J segment 6 bases; nucleotides outside the gene matches: 8. CDR3 nucleotides: TGTGCCAGCAGTGAAGGGCGCCGGGGGGGTGTCGAGCAGTACTTC. It yields the protein CASSEGRRGGVEQYF.

The rearrangement joins TRBV7-2 to TRBJ2-3, with 13 bases lining up with TRBD2. The V and J ends lost 4 bases and 0 bases, in that order; junction bases with no gene match: 4. CDR3 length: 17 amino acids. The germline CDR1 and CDR2 sequences are SGHTA and FQGNSA. The CDR3 DNA reads TGTGCCAGCAGCTCGGGACTAGCGGGAAGAAGCACAGATACGCAGTATTTT. Translated: CASSSGLAGRSTDTQYF.

The J gene is TRBJ1-2, the V gene TRBV30; tentatively, D is TRBD1 (5 bases). This CDR3 has 12 amino acids. V lost 0 bases and J lost 13, with 15 bases in between. In germline, CDR1 is GTSNPN, CDR2 SVGIG (reference sequence). Here the CDR3 DNA reads TGTGCCTGGAGTGTACAAAGGGGTAAATGCACCTTC. Its protein is CAWSVQRGKCTF.

This chain joins TRBV19 and TRBJ2-7; tentatively, D is TRBD2 (6 bases). The CDR3 has 14 residues. The V and J ends lost 6 bases and 2 bases respectively, with 14 bases between them. Per germline, CDR1 LNHDA and CDR2 SQIVND (reference sequence). The CDR3 sequence: CASSPDRLAYEQYF. In nucleotides, the CDR3 is TGTGCCAGTAGCCCCGACCGACTAGCCTACGAGCAGTACTTC.

The CDR3 reads CASSKQGPGELFF. CDR3 sequence (DNA): TGTGCCAGCAGCAAACAGGGACCCGGGGAGCTGTTTTTT. This chain connects TRBV2 to TRBJ2-2; D might be TRBD1 (6 bases). The CDR3 has 13 amino acids. The V gene lost 6 bases and the J gene lost 6 bases, with 11 bases spanning the gap. Germline CDR1 SNHLY, CDR2 FYNNEI.

This chain uses TRBV19 with TRBJ1-1; no reliable D call. In germline, CDR1 is LNHDA, CDR2 SQIVND (reference sequence). The CDR3 extends over 13 amino acids. Trimming left V 0 bases short and J 5 bases short, with 7 bases between. CDR3 amino acids: CASSIDPRTEAFF. CDR3 DNA sequence: TGTGCCAGTAGTATAGATCCCCGAACTGAAGCTTTCTTT.

This chain links TRBV15 with TRBJ1-1; 7 bases are a match to TRBD1. There are 15 residues in the CDR3. Unmatched junction bases numbered 10, after V lost 4 bases and J lost 5 bases. Germline-derived CDR1 and CDR2 are LNHNV and YYDKDF (reference sequence). Here the CDR3 reads CATSTMTGFGTEAFF. The CDR3 nucleotides read TGTGCCACCAGCACTATGACAGGGTTTGGGACTGAAGCTTTCTTT.

By share, this clone ranks as medium-sized (0.01 to 0.1%). The chain is built from TRBV27 and TRBJ2-3; 10 bases are shared with TRBD2. The CDR3 loop spans 15 amino acids. CDR1 is MNHEY, CDR2 SMNVEV, per germline (reference sequence). The V and J ends lost 6 bases and 4 bases, in that order; junction bases with no gene match: 7. CDR3 region: CASRILAGFSDTQYF. CDR3 in DNA: TGTGCCAGCAGGATACTAGCGGGATTCTCAGATACGCAGTATTTT.

CDR3 residues: CASSWDRSSYNEQFF. DNA for the CDR3: TGTGCCAGCAGTTGGGACAGGAGCTCCTACAATGAGCAGTTCTTC. The chain links TRBV6-6 to TRBJ2-1, with 8 nucleotides matching TRBD1. V shed 4 bases and J 0 bases; nucleotides not matched to a gene: 2. There are 15 residues in the CDR3. CDR1 is MNHNY, CDR2 SVGAGI, per germline (reference sequence).